What follows describes a single T cell receptor beta chain. This clone's antigen is unknown. No much larger clonotype is one base removed from it; base qualities were not supplied. This sample was included in a study of a mutant IDH1 vaccine in newly diagnosed glioma (dated by TCRdb to about 2021). Study-wide context: Vaccination was initiated 4-6 weeks after radiotherapy alone, or concurrently with temozolomide cycles in the chemotherapy-containing groups. Of the 30 to 35 patients who were treated, 62.5% were male and 37.5% were female, and the mean age was roughly 40 years. Before enrollment, most patients had been given radiochemotherapy with temozolomide as standard therapy, while the rest had received either radiotherapy alone or temozolomide alone. The week-35 safety follow-up was designated visit V12, and the week-47 end of study was designated visit V13. Six visits were used for peripheral blood collection: V03 (baseline), V05, V07, V10, V12 and V13. For exploratory analyses, longitudinal TCRB deep sequencing was carried out in about 25 treated patients wherever samples were available.

Library preparation employed the immunoSEQ multiplex PCR assay. Rearranged TCR beta chain sequences were amplified with the hsTCRB Kit following the manufacturer's protocol. An Illumina MiSeq was used to sequence the TCRB libraries. As for the original processing: The kit vendor's proprietary platform handled demultiplexing, trimming and gene mapping. Entries here come from immuneACCESS through TCRdb and include only in-frame sequences with V and J called. Some clones fail to appear in such tables; in the studies checked, an unresolved V gene covers under half of the shortfall, and the cause of the remainder is unknown. V, J and clone size are those of that table, while D and trimming were read from the DNA. In this sample the table shows roughly 56,000 clones, over 60% of which occur a single time. Clones ranked in the top ten supply more than 4% of the sample. Interpreted using the paper, the time point label stands for: week 47, end of study. Each vaccine dose, consisting of 300 ug of a 20-mer mutant IDH1 peptide in Montanide, was administered subcutaneously with topical imiquimod. Eight vaccinations were administered to patients in weeks 1, 3, 5, 7, 11, 15, 19 and 23, corresponding to visits V03 through V10. Donors had newly diagnosed WHO grade 3 or 4 IDH1-mutant astrocytomas with loss of nuclear ATRX. The samples were drawn from NOA16, a multicentre, single-arm, open-label phase I trial in Germany that tested a mutant IDH1 peptide vaccine in humans for the first time. Genomic DNA for TCRB sequencing was extracted from EDTA blood using the DNeasy Blood and Tissue Kit.

V lost 6 bases and J lost 1 base, and the count of bases not matched to a germline gene is 10. The CDR3 sequence holds 17 residues, the cysteine and phenylalanine included. The DNA shown is the 51-base CDR3, in frame from base 1. CDR1 is given as SGHNT and CDR2 as YYREEE, both from the germline V gene (reference sequence). What the work shows at the level of the full study, not this receptor alone: No apparent relationship was observed between pseudoprogression and alterations in the top peripheral T cell clonotypes detected by TCRB sequencing. The authors noted that analyses of patient blood samples could not be reproduced because of sample limitations. Immune responses induced by the vaccine were seen in 90% to 95% of patients across multiple MHC alleles. Selection of PBMC samples for TCRB deep sequencing was based on availability.

The input for sequencing was PBMCs, taken from a glioma patient whose treatment included an IDH1 peptide vaccine. In this chain, TRBV5-4 is recombined with TRBJ2-1, and 10 bases in between align with TRBD2. This clonotype originated in a woman between 40 and 50 years old with glioma. Some clones in this sample may be carry-over from other donors' samples. The DNA is as follows: TGTGCCAGCAACCTTTACAGCGGGGGGGCTTCCTACAATGAGCAGTTCTTC. It translates as CASNLYSGGASYNEQFF.